Shown below are 10 T cell receptor beta chains from a single sample sequenced in a study of shared clonotypes between healthy human individuals. Using immunoSEQ multiplex PCR, the repertoire was profiled, and TCRdb retains in-frame clones only, with some absent. The repertoire holds roughly 510,000 clones, with over 60% as singletons. Sequenced sample: PBMCs. The source of these receptors is a woman aged 35 to 49 in good health. Some clones in this sample may be carry-over from other donors' samples.

The V and J genes are TRBV4-2 and TRBJ2-1; D not resolved. This CDR3 is 12 amino acids long. V shed 2 bases and J shed 9 bases, with 8 bases lying between them. Germline CDR1 and CDR2: LGHNA and YNFKEQ. The CDR3 spells CASSQRLGEQFF. The CDR3 DNA is TGTGCCAGCAGCCAACGACTTGGTGAGCAGTTCTTC.

This clone was counted at least ten times. This sequence joins TRBV28 and TRBJ2-1, with 8 positions matching TRBD1. The CDR3 is 21 residues long. Germline CDR1 is MDHEN and CDR2 is SYDVKM. Trimming cost V 5 bases and J 7 bases; bases outside gene matches: 28. CDR3 in DNA: TGTGCCAGCAGTACCCCCCCAGGGGGCTTCCGGGAGTGGTATGCAAAGAATGAGCAGTTCTTC. Protein product: CASSTPPGGFREWYAKNEQFF.

The genes are TRBV11-2 and TRBJ2-1; tentative D call: TRBD2 (6 bases). V lost 3 bases and J lost 4, with 16 bases in between. The CDR3 length is 16 residues. The V gene's germline CDR1 is SGHAT and CDR2 FQNNGV. In DNA form, the CDR3 reads TGTGCCAGCAGCTTGTTCTACGGGAGTGGGTACAATGAGCAGTTCTTC. Its protein product is CASSLFYGSGYNEQFF.

The chain employs TRBV7-3 and TRBJ2-1; D is ambiguous. Trimming cost V 4 bases and J 4 bases, with 14 bases left between them. The CDR3 is made up of 15 amino acids. The germline V gene has CDR1 SGHTA and CDR2 FQGTGA. In DNA form, the CDR3 reads TGTGCCAGCAGCTCCATTCGGTCAATATACAATGAGCAGTTCTTC. Translation gives CASSSIRSIYNEQFF.

This clone was seen once. In the same sample, other DNA sequences code for this CDR3. The rearrangement joins TRBV7-3 to TRBJ1-1; D remains ambiguous. From germline, CDR1 is SGHTA and CDR2 FQGTGA. The germline V and J ends were trimmed by 0 bases and 4 bases, with 6 bases remaining between them. The CDR3 runs to 13 residues. CDR3 in amino acids: CASSLTRSTEAFF. For the CDR3, the DNA is TGTGCCAGCAGCTTAACCAGATCCACTGAAGCTTTCTTT.

The rearrangement links TRBV6-6 to TRBJ1-3, with no clear D. The germline V and J ends were trimmed by 2 bases and 0 bases, with 8 bases remaining between them. Germline assignment: CDR1 MNHNY and CDR2 SVGAGI (reference sequence). The CDR3 runs 15 residues. CDR3 sequence: CASSYEVASGNTIYF. For the CDR3, the DNA is TGTGCCAGCAGTTACGAGGTAGCCTCTGGAAACACCATATATTTT.

This clone was counted a few times. DNA of the CDR3: TGCGCCAGCAGTCAATCCCAGGCTTTGAACGAGCAGTACTTC. Protein sequence: CASSQSQALNEQYF. The chain joins TRBV23-1 to TRBJ2-7; D remains ambiguous. TRBV23-1 is known as an ORF, though its function is uncertain. Trimming stripped 0 bases from V and 5 bases from J, with 11 bases between. The CDR3 has 14 amino acids.

This clone showed up just once. The junction departs from germline at one end; a sequencing error may be responsible. The V gene is TRBV28, the J gene TRBJ1-5; the match to TRBD1 covers 9 bases. The CDR3 runs 17 residues. Germline V CDR1 and CDR2: MDHEN, SYDVKM. This CDR3 reads CASRNRDRDYSDQPQHF. CDR3 sequence (DNA): TGTGCCAGCAGGAACCGGGACAGGGATTATAGCGATCAGCCCCAGCATTTT.

This clone was counted at least ten times. A read error may be the cause here, since a much bigger clone is one base away. V and J are TRBV7-6 and TRBJ1-1; D not certain. V was clipped by 5 bases and J by 1 base, with 8 bases between them. The CDR3 is made up of 13 amino acids. Germline loops: CDR1 SGHVS, CDR2 FNYEAQ. The CDR3 reads CASSPDTNTEAFF. The CDR3 nucleotides are TGTGCCAGCAGCCCTGACACGAACACTGAAGCTTTCTTT.

The rearrangement links TRBV7-6 to TRBJ2-7; weak D call: TRBD2 (6 bases). The CDR3 loop spans 13 amino acids. In germline, CDR1 is SGHVS, CDR2 FNYEAQ. With 1 base removed from V and 2 bases from J, the gap between germline ends came to 6 bases. DNA of the CDR3: TGTGCCAGCAGCTTAGGACTAGCCTACGAGCAGTACTTC. Translating it yields CASSLGLAYEQYF.